This T cell receptor beta chain was observed in a study of technical replicates of blood from a few donors. This clone has more than one count but fewer than ten. The protocol was immunoSEQ multiplex PCR, while the TCRdb copy is restricted to in-frame clones and leaves out a portion. The repertoire consists of tens of thousands of clones, with roughly 94% occurring once and the leading ten covering about 0.4%. V lost 1 base and J 3 bases, leaving 9 bases between the germline ends. This CDR3 comprises 14 residues. Germline lookup yields CDR1 LNHDA and CDR2 SQIVND (reference sequence). The chain links TRBV19 to TRBJ1-1; D is unresolved. This sequence originates from a human donor in good health. The sample was T cells isolated from PBMCs. CDR3 loop: CASSIARGDTEAFF. The DNA of the CDR3 is TGTGCCAGTAGTATAGCGCGGGGAGACACTGAAGCTTTCTTT. Full variable domain (remainder filled in from reference TRBV19 and TRBJ1-1): DGGITQSPKYLFRKEGQNVTLSCEQNLNHDAMYWYRQDPGQGLRLIYYSQIVNDFQKGDIAEGYSVSREKKESFPLTVTSAQKNPTAFYLCASSIARGDTEAFFGQGTRLTVV.